This TCR beta chain was observed in a study of cytomegalovirus exposure and HLA in healthy donors. From germline, CDR1 is GTSNPN and CDR2 SVGIG (reference sequence). The CDR3 is 13 amino acids. With 1 base removed from V and 7 bases from J, the gap between germline ends came to 14 bases. General study findings and limits: In a later analysis, specific HLA alleles were associated with over 15,000 TCR beta sequences at a 0.05 false discovery rate. There were several of the most significant clusters that appeared linked to common viral pathogens in a later analysis. Certain sequence variants were highly shared and formed a cluster, and this cluster was likely a sequencing artifact.

The PCR used 60 Vbeta and 13 Jbeta primers. Here immunoSEQ multiplex PCR was the method, and the copy in TCRdb shows in-frame clones only, minus some. This table has under 250,000 clones, roughly 84% appearing once. A remark on this clone: Its antigen is undetermined.

This TCR came from a boy younger than 10 in good health and CMV-seronegative. The sample comprised PBMCs. V is TRBV30 and J is TRBJ2-7; possibly TRBD2 for D (5 bases). The CDR3: CAWSARGPGEQYF. The CDR3 DNA reads as TGTGCCTGGAGTGCGCGTGGTCCGGGAGAGCAGTACTTC.